Below, one T cell receptor (beta chain) is given with its context. Participants came from fewer than 25 US areas, aged roughly 18 to 95 years. Cohorts were based on clinical histories the participants reported. The CDR3 spans 15 residues. V lost 6 bases and J lost 7, with 19 bases in between. Germline V gives CDR1 LGHNA, CDR2 YNFKEQ. This entry comes from a study of blood T cell repertoires in COVID-19. At the level of the study: Recovery among Cohort 3 donors was established by two negative PCRs, clearance, or symptom resolution. Sources were T cells, B-cell-depleted T cells, or PBMCs; the material itself was cDNA or gDNA.

Method: immunoSEQ multiplex PCR; TCRdb's copy keeps in-frame clones and lacks some. The table records approximately 240,000 clones, 86% of them present only once. The sample comprised PBMCs or T cells enriched from blood (not recorded which). The genes are TRBV4-2 and TRBJ2-1, with a tentative D call TRBD2 (6 bases). The source of this sequence is a woman in her forties or fifties in a cohort exposed to, infected with or recovered from COVID-19 (not recorded which). The CDR3 loop is CASRIRDWSVNEQFF. CDR3 in DNA: TGTGCCAGCAGGATCCGGGACTGGTCCGTTAATGAGCAGTTCTTC.